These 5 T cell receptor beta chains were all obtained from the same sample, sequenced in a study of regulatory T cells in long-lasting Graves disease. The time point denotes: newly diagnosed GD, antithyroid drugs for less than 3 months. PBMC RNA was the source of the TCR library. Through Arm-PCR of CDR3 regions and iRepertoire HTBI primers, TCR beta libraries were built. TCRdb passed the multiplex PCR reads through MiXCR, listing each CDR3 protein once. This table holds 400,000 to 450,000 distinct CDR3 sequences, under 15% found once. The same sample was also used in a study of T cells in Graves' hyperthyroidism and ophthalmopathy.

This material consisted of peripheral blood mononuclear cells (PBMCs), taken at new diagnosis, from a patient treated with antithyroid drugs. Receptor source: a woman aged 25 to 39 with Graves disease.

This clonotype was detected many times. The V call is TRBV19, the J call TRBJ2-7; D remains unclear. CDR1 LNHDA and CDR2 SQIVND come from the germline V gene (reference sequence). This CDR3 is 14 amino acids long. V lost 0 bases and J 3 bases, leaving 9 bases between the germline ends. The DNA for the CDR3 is TGTGCCAGTAGTATAGAGGGCCAGTACTACGAGCAGTACTTC. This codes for CASSIEGQYYEQYF. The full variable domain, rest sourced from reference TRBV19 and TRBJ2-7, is DGGITQSPKYLFRKEGQNVTLSCEQNLNHDAMYWYRQDPGQGLRLIYYSQIVNDFQKGDIAEGYSVSREKKESFPLTVTSAQKNPTAFYLCASSIEGQYYEQYFGPGTRLTVT.

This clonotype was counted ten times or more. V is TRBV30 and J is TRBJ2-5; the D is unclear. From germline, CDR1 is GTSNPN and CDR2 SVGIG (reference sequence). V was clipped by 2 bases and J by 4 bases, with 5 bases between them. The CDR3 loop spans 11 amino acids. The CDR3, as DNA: TGTGCCTGGAGTAGCAGAGAGACCCAGTACTTC. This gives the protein CAWSSRETQYF.

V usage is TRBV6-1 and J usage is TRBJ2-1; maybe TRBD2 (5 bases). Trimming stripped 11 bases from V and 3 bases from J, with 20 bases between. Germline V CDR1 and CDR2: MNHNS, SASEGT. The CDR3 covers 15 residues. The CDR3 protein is CALRVGGKIYNEQFF. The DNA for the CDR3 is TGTGCCCTGAGGGTGGGCGGAAAAATCTACAATGAGCAGTTCTTC.

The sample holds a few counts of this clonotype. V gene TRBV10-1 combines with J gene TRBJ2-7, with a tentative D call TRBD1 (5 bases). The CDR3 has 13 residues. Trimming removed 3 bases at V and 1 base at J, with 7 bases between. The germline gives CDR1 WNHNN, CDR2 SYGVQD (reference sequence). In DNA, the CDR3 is TGCGCCAGCAGTGAAGCAGGGTCCTACGAGCAGTACTTC. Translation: CASSEAGSYEQYF.

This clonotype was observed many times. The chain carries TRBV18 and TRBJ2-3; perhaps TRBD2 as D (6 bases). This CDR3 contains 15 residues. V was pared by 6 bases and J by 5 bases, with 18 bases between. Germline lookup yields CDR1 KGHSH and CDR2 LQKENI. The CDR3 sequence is CASSSLTGAVDTQYF. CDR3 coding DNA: TGTGCCAGCTCTTCCCTGACGGGAGCGGTAGATACGCAGTATTTT.